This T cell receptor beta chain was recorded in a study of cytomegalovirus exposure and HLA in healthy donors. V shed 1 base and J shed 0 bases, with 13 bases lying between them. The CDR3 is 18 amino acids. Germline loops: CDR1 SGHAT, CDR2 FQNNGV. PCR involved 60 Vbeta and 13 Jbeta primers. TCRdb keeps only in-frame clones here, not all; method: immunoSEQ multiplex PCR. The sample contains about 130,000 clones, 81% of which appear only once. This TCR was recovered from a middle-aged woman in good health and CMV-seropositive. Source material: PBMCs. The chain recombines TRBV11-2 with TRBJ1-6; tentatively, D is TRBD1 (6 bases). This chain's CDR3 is CASSLALTGSSYNSPLHF. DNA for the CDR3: TGTGCCAGCAGCTTAGCCTTAACAGGGAGCTCCTATAATTCACCCCTCCACTTT.